This T cell receptor (beta chain) was sequenced for a study of monozygotic twins with inflammatory bowel disease. No DNA is given; TCRdb re-called the 5' RACE reads and lists each CDR3 protein once. The listing records 300,000 to 450,000 distinct CDR3 sequences. Sequenced input: blood. The clonotype was recovered from a human donor with ulcerative colitis or Crohn's disease, or a healthy co-twin of an affected twin (not recorded which).

The CDR3: CASMAVMNTEAFF. The chain carries TRBV6-2 or TRBV6-3 and TRBJ1-1. The germline V gene encodes CDR1 MNHEY and CDR2 SVGEGT. This CDR3 is 13 amino acids long.